This T cell receptor beta chain was observed in a study of blood T cell repertoires in COVID-19. The method was immunoSEQ multiplex PCR; TCRdb's version includes in-frame clones alone and lacks a portion of them. The data show more than 130,000 clones, about 83% seen once. The ends were cut back, 5 bases at V and 2 bases at J, with 13 bases in the middle. The CDR3 is made up of 15 amino acids. From germline, CDR1 is SGHTA and CDR2 FQGNSA. The sequence came from a woman aged 40 to 50 with acute or convalescent COVID-19. The sample comprised peripheral blood. The gene calls are TRBV7-2 and TRBJ1-3; D is possibly TRBD1 (6 bases). CDR3 sequence reads: CASSPADRPGNTIYF. The DNA for the CDR3 is TGTGCCAGCAGCCCCGCGGACAGACCTGGAAACACCATATATTTT.